One and the same sample provided the 18 T cell receptor beta chains below, sequenced in a study of blood T cells in healthy people across ages (dated by TCRdb to the mid-2010s). The library was built by means of 5' RACE. Sequencing was carried out with an Illumina HiSeq 2500. A second PCR of about 6 to 11 cycles was performed with a sample-barcoded 5' primer and a J-beta primer mix. The raw public reads went through TCRdb reprocessing: fastp at Q25, MiXCR clone calling, in-frame beta chains kept. All rows with the same CDR3 protein become a single entry with the most common DNA and genes. Recorded for this sample are approximately 800,000 distinct CDR3 sequences; 58% of them occurred a single time. Around 20% of the sample comes from the top ten. Input material: blood. The receptors stem from a man aged 25 to 40 in good health.

The CDR3 coding sequence is TGCGCCAGCAGCCAGCCTGGTTCGGGGTCCGGGGAGCTGTTTTTT. This codes for CASSQPGSGSGELFF. The chain combines TRBV4-1 with TRBJ2-2, with a possible D match to TRBD2 (5 bases). CDR3 length equals 15 residues. Germline-derived CDR1 and CDR2 are MGHRA and YSYEKL. V was trimmed by 3 bases and J by 6 bases, leaving 14 bases between them.

This sequence joins TRBV29-1 and TRBJ1-2; TRBD1 agrees at 7 bases. The length of the CDR3 is 16 residues. Unmatched junction bases numbered 13, after V lost 0 bases and J lost 6 bases. Germline CDR1 SQVTM, CDR2 ANQGSEA. The CDR3 sequence is CSVEDQTGYVVNGYTF. DNA of the CDR3: TGCAGCGTTGAAGATCAGACAGGGTACGTGGTGAATGGCTACACCTTC.

The rearrangement joins TRBV29-1 to TRBJ2-1; 11 bases align to TRBD1. The junction had 11 bases not matched to a gene; V was cut back by 1 base and J by 6 bases. The CDR3 length is 17 residues. Per the germline V gene, CDR1 is SQVTM and CDR2 is ANQGSEA. In DNA, the CDR3 is TGCAGCGTTGAAGGCCGGAGGGGGGACAGGGGGTTCAATGAGCAGTTCTTC. Its translation: CSVEGRRGDRGFNEQFF.

This sequence joins TRBV7-2 and TRBJ2-3; possible D gene TRBD2, 5 bases. The CDR3 runs to 12 residues. Germline values: CDR1 SGHTA, CDR2 FQGNSA. The V end lost 10 bases, the J end lost 4 bases, and 12 bases lay between the germline ends. The CDR3 DNA follows: TGTGCCACCTCAGGAGGCTCAGATACGCAGTATTTT. It codes for CATSGGSDTQYF.

The chain uses TRBV7-9 and TRBJ1-4, with a weak D call TRBD1 (6 bases). The germline V and J ends were trimmed by 5 bases and 4 bases, with 11 bases remaining between them. Germline V lookup: CDR1 SEHNR, CDR2 FQNEAQ (reference sequence). The CDR3 loop spans 14 amino acids. CDR3 in amino acids: CASSQGGSNEKLFF. CDR3 sequence (DNA): TGTGCCAGCAGCCAAGGGGGAAGTAATGAAAAACTGTTTTTT.

This clonotype occurred a few times. The CDR3 DNA reads as TGCGCCAGCAGCCCGGTCAGTCTCGGGGATCGAAACTACGAGCAGTACTTC. Translated, it gives CASSPVSLGDRNYEQYF. This rearrangement joins TRBV4-1 to TRBJ2-7; D may be TRBD2 (5 bases). Trimming took off 4 bases at V and 3 bases at J, with 22 bases between the two ends. Germline lookup yields CDR1 MGHRA and CDR2 YSYEKL. The CDR3 consists of 17 residues.

The chain is built from TRBV20-1 and TRBJ2-1, with 10 positions matching TRBD1. Matching the DNA end better, TRBJ2-7 makes the J call doubtful. This CDR3 is 15 amino acids long. Germline CDR1 reads DFQATT; CDR2 reads SNEGSKA (reference sequence). The CDR3 DNA reads as TGCAGTGCTAGGGGAGGGGGGACAGGGGTTTACGAGCAGTACTTC. It codes for CSARGGGTGVYEQYF.

This clonotype occurred a few times. J is TRBJ2-7 and V is TRBV20-1, with D possibly being TRBD2 (6 bases). This CDR3 is 13 amino acids long. V lost 4 bases to trimming and J lost 0 bases, with 10 bases between them. Germline values: CDR1 DFQATT, CDR2 SNEGSKA (reference sequence). CDR3 bases: TGCAGTGCTACTAGCGCGAGCTCCTACGAGCAGTACTTC. This encodes CSATSASSYEQYF.

The CDR3 loop reads CSASTTGNTGELFF. The CDR3 DNA sequence: TGCAGTGCTAGCACGACAGGGAACACCGGGGAGCTGTTTTTT. The chain joins TRBV20-1 to TRBJ2-2; D possibly corresponds to TRBD1 (6 bases). The V end was cut by 3 bases, the J end by 1 base, with 9 bases between. Germline V CDR1 and CDR2: DFQATT, SNEGSKA (reference sequence). CDR3 length equals 14 residues.

There are a few counts of this clonotype. The chain combines TRBV4-1 with TRBJ2-3, with 7 bases fitting TRBD2. The germline V gene encodes CDR1 MGHRA and CDR2 YSYEKL. The CDR3 runs to 15 residues. V lost 1 base and J lost 14; bases outside the gene matches: 15. This CDR3 reads CASSQGLAGVSPPYF. As DNA, the CDR3 is TGCGCCAGCAGCCAAGGTCTGGCGGGAGTCTCCCCTCCGTATTTT.

The chain employs TRBV21-1 and TRBJ2-7. TRBV21-1 is recorded as a pseudogene. This CDR3 region has 14 residues. The CDR3 sequence is CASPRAARVYEQYF. The CDR3, as DNA: TGTGCCAGCCCCCGTGCAGCTCGGGTCTACGAGCAGTACTTC.

This clonotype was counted between two and nine times. The chain combines TRBV7-2 with TRBJ2-2; the match to TRBD2 covers 8 bases. With V trimmed by 5 bases and J by 3 bases, 5 bases remained unmatched. In germline, CDR1 is SGHTA, CDR2 FQGNSA. The CDR3 is 15 amino acids. The CDR3 here is CASSRGGPYTGELFF. The CDR3 region has the DNA TGTGCCAGCAGCCGGGGGGGGCCCTACACCGGGGAGCTGTTTTTT.

This chain links TRBV20-1 with TRBJ1-2; the D is unclear. The CDR3 has 11 residues. V gave up 3 bases and J gave up 4 bases, with 6 bases separating them. From germline, CDR1 is DFQATT and CDR2 SNEGSKA (reference sequence). The CDR3 here is CSARAPYGYTF. Here the CDR3 DNA reads TGCAGTGCTAGGGCCCCCTATGGCTACACCTTC.

This clonotype was counted a single time. J is TRBJ2-5 and V is TRBV5-1; D ambiguous. V gave up 2 bases and J gave up 1 base, with 9 bases separating them. The CDR3 has 14 amino acids. Germline CDR1 SGHRS, CDR2 YFSETQ. In DNA, the CDR3 is TGCGCCAGCAGCTTCGTTGGGATCCAAGAGACCCAGTACTTC. Its protein product is CASSFVGIQETQYF.

This chain links TRBV20-1 with TRBJ2-7, with D perhaps assigned TRBD1 or TRBD2 (6 bases each). V was cut by 2 bases and J by 7 bases, with 21 bases left in between. CDR3 size: 15 residues. Germline V gene lookup returns CDR1 DFQATT and CDR2 SNEGSKA (reference sequence). The chain's CDR3 is CSARPFGGRGGEQYF. CDR3 coding DNA: TGCAGTGCTAGACCGTTCGGGGGCAGGGGTGGGGAGCAGTACTTC.

This clonotype was picked up a small number of times. V gene TRBV20-1 combines with J gene TRBJ2-1; possible D gene TRBD2, 5 bases. V shed 0 bases and J shed 4 bases, with 13 bases lying between them. The CDR3 runs to 15 residues. Germline values: CDR1 DFQATT, CDR2 SNEGSKA (reference sequence). The CDR3: CSAREDSSFYNEQFF. CDR3 nucleotides: TGCAGTGCTAGAGAGGACTCATCGTTTTACAATGAGCAGTTCTTC.

This clonotype was seen only once. This chain links TRBV18 with TRBJ2-1, with TRBD2 identical over 8 bases. The CDR3 is 15 amino acids. Germline lookup yields CDR1 KGHSH and CDR2 LQKENI. Trimming cost V 4 bases and J 6 bases; bases outside gene matches: 8. The CDR3 nucleotides are TGTGCCAGCTCACACACGGGGGGGCTTCGCAATGAGCAGTTCTTC. Encoded protein: CASSHTGGLRNEQFF.

This clonotype has just a few counts. This chain links TRBV15 with TRBJ2-3; no reliable D call. This CDR3 has 12 residues. Per germline, CDR1 LNHNV and CDR2 YYDKDF (reference sequence). The V gene lost 7 bases and the J gene lost 4 bases, with 9 bases spanning the gap. The CDR3 region is CATNVGADTQYF. The CDR3, as DNA: TGTGCCACCAACGTGGGTGCAGATACGCAGTATTTT.